These T cell receptor beta chains were read from a single sample in a study of CD8 T cells in ankylosing spondylitis. TCRdb passed the 5' RACE reads through MiXCR, listing each CDR3 protein once. Of approximately 540,000 distinct CDR3 sequences listed, 9.5% to 15% are singletons. The sample was blood, either unsorted or a sorted T cell fraction (not recorded which). These receptors were collected from a male donor with ankylosing spondylitis. CDR3s leave out the opening cysteine and the closing phenylalanine or tryptophan.

TRBJ1-1 | TRBV5-1 | ASSLAQTGMNTEAF
TRBJ1-5 | TRBV4-1 | ASSQIPGQHNQPQH
TRBJ2-1 | TRBV20-1 | SARGTSWEQF
TRBJ2-1 | TRBV7-2 | ASSLTSGSVNEQF
TRBJ2-3 | TRBV6-4 | ASSDAPGVGADTQY
TRBJ2-1 | TRBV7-2 | ASSLAGSSYNEQF
TRBJ2-5 | TRBV20-1 | SAEGRGVETQY
TRBJ2-7 | TRBV20-1 | SARVVGTGVKQY
TRBJ2-3 | TRBV10-3 | AISDGGTSGSRADTQY
TRBJ2-2 | TRBV29-1 | SAGEPNTGELF
TRBJ2-3 | TRBV29-1 | SAPTGSSTDTQY
TRBJ2-1 | TRBV15 | ATSRVVSSYNEQF
TRBJ2-2 | TRBV25-1 | ASSESQDLNTGELF
TRBJ2-3 | TRBV11-1 | ASSLFGSPASGITDTQY